This T cell receptor beta chain was profiled in a study of long-term antiretroviral therapy in people with HIV. This clone occurred a few times. Its cognate antigen is unknown. General observations from the study: Information pertaining to ART adherence, viral resistance or therapeutic modifications was not obtained.

The CDR3 is made up of 15 amino acids. CDR1 is SGHDT, CDR2 YYEEEE, per germline. Trimming shortened V by 2 bases and J by 0 bases, and 9 bases separated the two germline ends. With survey level as its setting, the immunoSEQ assay was v3.0. Using immunoSEQ multiplex PCR, the repertoire was profiled, and TCRdb retains in-frame clones only, with some absent. The table records about 21,000 clones, approximately 82% of them present only once. The gene calls are TRBV5-6 and TRBJ1-5; D uncertain. The sequence derives from a man over 45 with HIV. This specimen consisted of unsorted PBMCs, obtained at the start of antiretroviral therapy. CDR3 region: CASSFFSISNQPQHF. The CDR3 DNA follows: TGTGCCAGCAGCTTCTTTTCGATTAGCAATCAGCCCCAGCATTTT.